The clone carrying this TCR beta chain was seen a handful of times. CDR1 is SNHLY and CDR2 is FYNNEI in the germline V gene. Trimming removed 3 bases from V and 4 bases from J, with 13 bases in between. The CDR3 sequence is 15 residues long. The sample comes from a study of blood T cells in healthy people across ages. The second PCR ran about 7 to 12 cycles with a sample-barcoded 5' primer and J-beta primers. MiXCR, applied by TCRdb to the 5' RACE reads, yields one record per CDR3 protein. The table includes 1.5 million to 1.9 million distinct CDR3 sequences, 35% to 45% detected once. The chain recombines TRBV2 with TRBJ2-1; perhaps TRBD2 as D (5 bases). This receptor was taken from a woman between 18 and 29 years old in good health. The sequencing sample was made of blood. CDR3 region: CASSDMTLAYNEQFF. CDR3 nucleotide sequence: TGTGCCAGCAGTGATATGACGCTAGCTTACAATGAGCAGTTCTTC.